The sequence of this T cell receptor beta chain was determined in a study of cytomegalovirus exposure and HLA in healthy donors. The study, taken as a whole, reports: TCR beta sequences reportedly predicted most subjects' HLA-A and HLA-B alleles accurately. For cytomegalovirus status, the classifier reportedly gave diagnoses with high specificity and sensitivity.

Points on this clone: Its antigen is unidentified.

PCR amplification relied on 60 Vbeta primers (plus 13 Jbeta primers). TCRdb's copy holds only in-frame clones and misses some; the assay was immunoSEQ multiplex PCR. The data show around 200,000 clones, with about 80% seen just once and roughly a tenth held by the top ten. This clonotype was sampled from a woman aged 45-65 years in good health and CMV-seropositive. Sequencing used PBMCs.

Here the CDR3 reads CASRDSKGYTF. CDR3 DNA: TGTGCCAGCAGGGACTCTAAAGGCTACACCTTC. The rearrangement joins TRBV6-1 to TRBJ1-2; unclear D gene. Germline-derived CDR1 and CDR2 are MNHNS and SASEGT. V lost 6 bases and J 8 bases, leaving 10 bases between the germline ends. This CDR3 contains 11 residues.